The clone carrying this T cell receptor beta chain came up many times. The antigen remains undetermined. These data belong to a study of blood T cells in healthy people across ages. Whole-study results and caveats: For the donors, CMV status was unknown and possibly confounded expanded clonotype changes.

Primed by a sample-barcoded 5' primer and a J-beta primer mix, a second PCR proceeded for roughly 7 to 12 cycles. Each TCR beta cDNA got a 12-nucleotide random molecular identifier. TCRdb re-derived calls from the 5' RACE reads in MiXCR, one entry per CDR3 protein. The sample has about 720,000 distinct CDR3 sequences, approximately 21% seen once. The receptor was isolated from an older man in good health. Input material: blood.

Written as DNA, the CDR3 is TGTGCCAGCAGTTCCGTCTTAGCGGGAGTGCAGTTCTTC. It specifies CASSSVLAGVQFF. The gene calls are TRBV12-3 or TRBV12-4 and TRBJ2-5; 9 bases align to TRBD2. The J call may be mistaken, given a closer DNA end match to TRBJ2-1. This CDR3 is built from 13 residues.